A selection of T cell receptor beta chains follows, all from one sample in a study of T cell responses to AZD1222 COVID-19 vaccine. Assay: immunoSEQ multiplex PCR; the TCRdb copy retains only in-frame clones and omits some. The data hold fewer than 150,000 clones, with approximately 88% observed a single time. This specimen consisted of peripheral blood, obtained on day 0 of AZD1222 vaccination. The receptors stem from an adult in good health. Each CDR3 is given with its conserved first and last residue. A D gene is named only where the DNA matches it firmly.

v_call d_call cdr3_aa
TRBV7-2 - CASSFAEAQYEQYF
TRBV7-2 - CASSLGISGNTIYF
TRBV7-2 TRBD1 CASSSPRQGYEQFF
TRBV6-6 - CASSPPNSPLHF
TRBV28 TRBD2 CASSLTSGGFNEQFF
TRBV12-3/TRBV12-4 - CASSLAGTEAFF
TRBV9 - CASSYMREGYGYTF
TRBV27 - CASSPLVGWVEQYF
TRBV29-1 - CSVDIGGTDTQYF
TRBV7-9 TRBD1 CASSRTGGTDTQYF
TRBV7-9 - CASSQGQGSEKLFF
TRBV7-8 TRBD1 CASSLVGLTGTNTEAFF
TRBV19 TRBD1 CASSADRGLLSGANVLTF
TRBV6-6 - CASSSLLRPEQFF
TRBV7-3 - CASSLSMNTEAFF
TRBV18 - CASSPAEVNSPLHF
TRBV7-2 TRBD1 CASSLGQGVQPQHF
TRBV7-2 - CASSRRGAGSPLHF
TRBV10-2 - CASSESPGWPPTLEKLFF
TRBV25-1 - CASSGQGNQPQHF
TRBV12-3/TRBV12-4 - CASSSGGARGYTF
TRBV5-1 - CASSFGNSMGGTNTEAFF
TRBV4-3 - CASSQGGVMSEKLFF
TRBV18 TRBD1 CASSPDRAANYGYTF